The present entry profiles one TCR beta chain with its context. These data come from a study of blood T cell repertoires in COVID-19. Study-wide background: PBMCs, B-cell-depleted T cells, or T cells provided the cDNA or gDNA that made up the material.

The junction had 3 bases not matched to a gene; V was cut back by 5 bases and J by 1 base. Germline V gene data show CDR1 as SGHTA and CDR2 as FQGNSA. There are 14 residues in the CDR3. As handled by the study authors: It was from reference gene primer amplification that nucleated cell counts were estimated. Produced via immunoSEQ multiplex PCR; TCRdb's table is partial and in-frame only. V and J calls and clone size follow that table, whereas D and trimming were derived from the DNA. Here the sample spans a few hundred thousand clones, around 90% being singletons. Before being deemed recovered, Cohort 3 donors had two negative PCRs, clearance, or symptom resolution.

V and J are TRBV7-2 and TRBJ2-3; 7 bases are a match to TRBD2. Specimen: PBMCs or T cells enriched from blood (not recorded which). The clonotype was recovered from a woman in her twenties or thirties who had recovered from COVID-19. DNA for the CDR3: TGTGCCAGCAGCCTAACTAGCGGCACAGATACGCAGTATTTT. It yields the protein CASSLTSGTDTQYF.